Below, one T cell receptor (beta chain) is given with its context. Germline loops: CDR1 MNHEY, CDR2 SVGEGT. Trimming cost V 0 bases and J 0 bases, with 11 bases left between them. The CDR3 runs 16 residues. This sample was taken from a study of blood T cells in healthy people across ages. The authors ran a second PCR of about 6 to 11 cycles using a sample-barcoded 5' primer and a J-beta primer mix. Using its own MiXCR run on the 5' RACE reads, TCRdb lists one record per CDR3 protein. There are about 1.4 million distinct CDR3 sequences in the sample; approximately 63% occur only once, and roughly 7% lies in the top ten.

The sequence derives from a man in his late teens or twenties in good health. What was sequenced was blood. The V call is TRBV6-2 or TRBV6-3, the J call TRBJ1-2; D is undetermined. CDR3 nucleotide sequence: TGTGCCAGCAGTTACTCGATCGGCAGGACTAACTATGGCTACACCTTC. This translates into CASSYSIGRTNYGYTF.